The rows below give T cell receptor beta chains drawn from one sample of a study of human T cells and chemical hapten exposure. TCRdb used MiXCR to reprocess the RACE reads, holding one entry per CDR3 protein. Among 150,000 to 200,000 distinct CDR3 sequences listed, approximately 29% were seen once. The specimen was whole blood, collected in connection with sensitization to the hapten diphenylcyclopropenone (DPC). These TCRs come from a woman in her 30s with alopecia areata. Some clones in this sample may be carry-over from other donors' samples. Each CDR3 is given with its conserved first and last residue. A D gene is named only where the DNA matches it firmly. The size field is filled for only some rows; it gives once, few, many or a size class.

V	length	size	D	J	CDR3	DNA
TRBV28	17	few	TRBD1	TRBJ1-2	CASSLSYPGQATYGYTF	TGTGCCAGCAGTTTATCCTACCCGGGACAGGCGACTTATGGCTACACCTTC
TRBV12-3/TRBV12-4	14	many	.	TRBJ2-5	CASSYGQLRETQYF	TGTGCCAGCAGCTACGGACAGCTTCGAGAGACCCAGTACTTC
TRBV10-3	15	few	TRBD1	TRBJ1-4	CAISVGTGRNEKLFF	TGTGCCATCAGTGTCGGGACAGGTCGTAATGAAAAACTGTTTTTT
TRBV25-1	14	.	.	TRBJ2-5	CASSEYAGQETQYF	TGTGCCAGCAGTGAATACGCGGGGCAAGAGACCCAGTACTTC
TRBV7-2	13	.	.	TRBJ2-1	CASSPFNHNEQFF	TGTGCCAGCAGCCCGTTTAACCACAATGAGCAGTTCTTC
TRBV20-1	14	.	.	TRBJ1-5	CSRTRAGSNQPQHF	TGCAGTAGGACCCGGGCAGGTAGCAATCAGCCCCAGCATTTT
TRBV7-6	15	few	TRBD2	TRBJ2-7	CASSSGLAGVGEQYF	TGTGCCAGCAGCTCCGGACTAGCGGGAGTGGGGGAGCAGTACTTC
TRBV5-1	12	few	.	TRBJ1-1	CASSLEGTEAFF	TGCGCCAGCAGCTTGGAGGGGACGGAAGCTTTCTTT
TRBV11-2	16	.	.	TRBJ2-7	CASSPISRLSSYEQYF	TGTGCCAGCAGCCCCATTTCTAGGCTTAGCTCCTACGAGCAGTACTTC
TRBV7-9	11	few	TRBD2	TRBJ2-7	CASSLSGEKYF	TGTGCCAGCAGCCTCAGCGGGGAGAAGTACTTC
TRBV5-1	15	few	TRBD1	TRBJ1-2	CASSLLGEGAYGYTF	TGCGCCAGCAGCTTGTTAGGGGAGGGGGCCTATGGCTACACCTTC
TRBV7-6	15	.	TRBD2	TRBJ2-7	CASSPGTSGRYEQYF	TGTGCCAGCAGCCCCGGGACTAGCGGGAGGTACGAGCAGTACTTC
TRBV12-3/TRBV12-4	13	few	.	TRBJ2-5	CASSFAGQETQYF	TGTGCCAGCAGTTTCGCTGGTCAAGAGACCCAGTACTTC
TRBV10-1	16	once	TRBD2	TRBJ2-1	CASKSGRASSYNEQFF	TGCGCCAGCAAGAGCGGGAGGGCTAGCTCCTACAATGAGCAGTTCTTC
TRBV28	17	few	.	TRBJ2-6	CASSFGYRASGANVLTF	TGTGCCAGCAGTTTTGGATACAGGGCCTCTGGGGCCAACGTCCTGACTTTC
TRBV18	13	few	TRBD1	TRBJ2-5	CASSPGQTQTQYF	TGTGCCAGCTCACCGGGACAGACGCAGACCCAGTACTTC
TRBV9	17	.	.	TRBJ1-2	CASSVEPLGQYDYGYTF	TGTGCCAGCAGCGTTGAGCCCCTAGGACAGTACGACTATGGCTACACCTTC
TRBV6-2/TRBV6-3	15	.	.	TRBJ2-1	CASSDGYRLTMKQFF	TGTGCCAGCAGTGACGGTTACCGACTGACAATGAAGCAGTTCTTC
TRBV5-1	14	few	TRBD1	TRBJ2-3	CASSGGQGVRVQYF	TGCGCCAGCAGCGGGGGACAGGGGGTCCGTGTGCAGTATTTT
TRBV7-2	11	many	.	TRBJ1-2	CASSYFGGYTF	TGTGCCAGCAGCTATTTTGGGGGCTACACCTTC
TRBV9	20	.	TRBD2	TRBJ2-2	CASSVALGLAGWIDTGELFF	TGTGCCAGCAGCGTAGCACTGGGCCTAGCGGGATGGATAGACACCGGGGAGCTGTTTTTT
TRBV29-1	13	.	.	TRBJ1-4	CSVGGPSNEKLFF	TGCAGCGTTGGGGGCCCCTCTAATGAAAAACTGTTTTTT
TRBV29-1	12	few	TRBD2	TRBJ2-5	CSVKRGGETQYF	TGCAGCGTGAAGCGGGGCGGCGAGACCCAGTACTTC
TRBV20-1	14	few	.	TRBJ2-5	CSAPRRTTQETQYF	TGCAGTGCGCCCAGACGGACTACCCAAGAGACCCAGTACTTC
TRBV4-3	13	few	.	TRBJ1-5	CASSQDSFQPQHF	TGCGCCAGCAGCCAAGACAGTTTTCAGCCCCAGCATTTT
TRBV29-1	13	.	.	TRBJ2-5	CSVDTGGGETQYF	TGCAGCGTTGACACAGGTGGTGGGGAGACCCAGTACTTC